Described below is a single T cell receptor (beta chain) sequence and its context. Its antigen is undetermined. CDR1 and CDR2 (germline): SGHRS, YFSETQ. This CDR3 comprises 15 residues. V shed 3 bases and J shed 5 bases, with 17 bases lying between them. This sample is drawn from a study of a mutant IDH1 vaccine in newly diagnosed glioma. Background on the study: In weeks 1, 3, 5, 7, 11, 15, 19 and 23, patients were vaccinated. Patients were pretreated with radiotherapy, temozolomide, or both, mostly both. Broader study findings: Whatever changes occurred in top peripheral T cell clonotypes seemed unrelated to pseudoprogression.

Clones were sequenced by immunoSEQ multiplex PCR, and TCRdb holds only the in-frame ones, with some missing. This table holds 50,000 or so clones, around 84% found once. Time point given: week 5, during vaccination. Vaccinated patients received 300 ug of mutant IDH1 20-mer peptide per dose, with topical imiquimod. This TCR was recovered from a woman in her fifties or sixties with glioma. V gene TRBV5-1 combines with J gene TRBJ1-2, with TRBD1 as a possible D gene (6 bases). Sequencing used PBMCs, obtained from a glioma patient whose treatment included an IDH1 peptide vaccine. The CDR3 spells CASSSRGGPGYGYTF. CDR3 nucleotide sequence: TGCGCCAGCAGCTCCCGGGGGGGGCCGGGGTATGGCTACACCTTC.